This T cell receptor (beta chain) is from a study of blood T cell repertoires in COVID-19. The data were produced by immunoSEQ multiplex PCR, yet TCRdb's version contains in-frame clones alone and is incomplete. The sample carries 450,000 or so clones, about 90% recorded once. This clone was observed a handful of times. Specimen: peripheral blood. The TCR comes from a man younger than 35 with COVID-19, enrolled during active disease.

The CDR3 loop reads CASSPGQGRSPLHF. The CDR3 DNA follows: TGCGCCAGCAGCCCGGGACAGGGTCGGTCACCCCTCCACTTT. The rearrangement joins TRBV5-1 to TRBJ1-6; 9 bases align to TRBD1. Trimming at V came to 4 bases and at J to 10 bases, leaving 6 bases not matched to a gene. From germline, CDR1 is SGHRS and CDR2 YFSETQ. The CDR3 covers 14 residues. Full variable domain (missing parts from reference TRBV5-1 and TRBJ1-6): KAGVTQTPRYLIKTRGQQVTLSCSPISGHRSVSWYQQTPGQGLQFLFEYFSETQRNKGNFPGRFSGRQFSNSRSEMNVSTLELGDSALYLCASSPGQGRSPLHFGNGTRLTVT.